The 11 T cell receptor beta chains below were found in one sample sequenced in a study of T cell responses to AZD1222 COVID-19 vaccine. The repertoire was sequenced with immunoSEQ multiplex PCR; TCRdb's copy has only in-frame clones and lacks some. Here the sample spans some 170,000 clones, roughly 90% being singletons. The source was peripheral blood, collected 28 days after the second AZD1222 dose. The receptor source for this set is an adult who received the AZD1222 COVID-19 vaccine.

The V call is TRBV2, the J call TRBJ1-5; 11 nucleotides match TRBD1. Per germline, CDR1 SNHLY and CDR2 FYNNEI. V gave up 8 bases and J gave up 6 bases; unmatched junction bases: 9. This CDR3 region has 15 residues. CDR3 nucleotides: TGTGCCAGCGGGGGGACAGGGGGAAGGACTCAGCCCCAGCATTTT. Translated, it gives CASGGTGGRTQPQHF.

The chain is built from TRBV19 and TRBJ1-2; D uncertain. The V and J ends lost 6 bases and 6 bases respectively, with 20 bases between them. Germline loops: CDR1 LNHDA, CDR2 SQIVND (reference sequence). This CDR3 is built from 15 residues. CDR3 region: CASRDGSGLGHGYTF. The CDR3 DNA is TGTGCCAGTAGAGATGGGTCGGGATTAGGTCATGGCTACACCTTC.

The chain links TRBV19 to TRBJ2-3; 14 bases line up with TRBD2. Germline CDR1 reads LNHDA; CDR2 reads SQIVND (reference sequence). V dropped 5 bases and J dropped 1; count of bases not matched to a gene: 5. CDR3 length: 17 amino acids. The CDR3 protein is CASSPRGLAGGTDTQYF. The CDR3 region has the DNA TGTGCCAGTAGTCCCAGGGGACTAGCGGGGGGCACAGATACGCAGTATTTT.

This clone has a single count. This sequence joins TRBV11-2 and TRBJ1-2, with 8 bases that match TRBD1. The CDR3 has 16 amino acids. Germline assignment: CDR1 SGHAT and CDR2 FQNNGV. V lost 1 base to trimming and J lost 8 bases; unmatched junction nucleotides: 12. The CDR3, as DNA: TGTGCCAGCAGCTTAGGGGTCGCGCAGGGGGCTTTCGGCTACACCTTC. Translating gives CASSLGVAQGAFGYTF. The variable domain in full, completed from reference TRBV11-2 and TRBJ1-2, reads EAGVAQSPRYKIIEKRQSVAFWCNPISGHATLYWYQQILGQGPKLLIQFQNNGVVDDSQLPKDRFSAERLKGVDSTLKIQPAKLEDSAVYLCASSLGVAQGAFGYTFGSGTRLTVV.

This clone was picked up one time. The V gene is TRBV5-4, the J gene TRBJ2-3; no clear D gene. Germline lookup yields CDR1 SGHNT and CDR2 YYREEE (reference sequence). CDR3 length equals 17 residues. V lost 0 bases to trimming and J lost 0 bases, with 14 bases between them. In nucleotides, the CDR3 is TGTGCCAGCAGCTTGGGGGGTACCCGAGCTAGCACAGATACGCAGTATTTT. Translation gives CASSLGGTRASTDTQYF.

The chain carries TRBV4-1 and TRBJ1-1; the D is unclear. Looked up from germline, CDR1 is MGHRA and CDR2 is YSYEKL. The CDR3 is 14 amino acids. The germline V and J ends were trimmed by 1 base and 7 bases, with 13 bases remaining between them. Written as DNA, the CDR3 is TGCGCCAGCAGCCAAGGCATCGTGAATAGTGAAGCTTTCTTT. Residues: CASSQGIVNSEAFF.

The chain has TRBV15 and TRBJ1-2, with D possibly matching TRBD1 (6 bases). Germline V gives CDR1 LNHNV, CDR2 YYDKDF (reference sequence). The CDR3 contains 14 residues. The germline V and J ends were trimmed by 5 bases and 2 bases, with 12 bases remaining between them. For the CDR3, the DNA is TGTGCCACCAGCCGCCCGCAGGGGAACTATGGCTACACCTTC. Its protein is CATSRPQGNYGYTF.

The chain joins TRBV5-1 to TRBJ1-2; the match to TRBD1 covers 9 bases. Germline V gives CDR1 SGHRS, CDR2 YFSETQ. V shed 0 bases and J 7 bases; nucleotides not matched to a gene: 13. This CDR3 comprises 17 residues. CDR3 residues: CASSLAGDRASSGGYTF. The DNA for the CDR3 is TGCGCCAGCAGCTTGGCCGGGGACAGGGCTTCTTCGGGTGGCTACACCTTC. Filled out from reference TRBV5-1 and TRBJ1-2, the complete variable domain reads KAGVTQTPRYLIKTRGQQVTLSCSPISGHRSVSWYQQTPGQGLQFLFEYFSETQRNKGNFPGRFSGRQFSNSRSEMNVSTLELGDSALYLCASSLAGDRASSGGYTFGSGTRLTVV.

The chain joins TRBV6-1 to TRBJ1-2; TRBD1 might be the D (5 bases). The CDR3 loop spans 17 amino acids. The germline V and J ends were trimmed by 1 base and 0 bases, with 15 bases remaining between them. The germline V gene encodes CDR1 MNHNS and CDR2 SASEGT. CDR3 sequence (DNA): TGTGCCAGCAGTGAAGTGGGGCAGCAGATAACTAACTATGGCTACACCTTC. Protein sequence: CASSEVGQQITNYGYTF.

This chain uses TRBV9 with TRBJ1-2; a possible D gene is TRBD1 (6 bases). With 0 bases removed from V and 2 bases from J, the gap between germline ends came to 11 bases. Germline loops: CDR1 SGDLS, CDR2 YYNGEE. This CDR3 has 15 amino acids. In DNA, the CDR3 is TGTGCCAGCAGCGTAGACTGGACAGCGAACTATGGCTACACCTTC. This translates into CASSVDWTANYGYTF.

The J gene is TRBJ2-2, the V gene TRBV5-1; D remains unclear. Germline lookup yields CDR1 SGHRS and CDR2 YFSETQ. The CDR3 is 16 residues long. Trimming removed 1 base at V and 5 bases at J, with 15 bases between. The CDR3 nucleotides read TGCGCCAGCAGCTTGAGGACCAACCGTAGGACCGGGGAGCTGTTTTTT. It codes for CASSLRTNRRTGELFF.